These 8 T cell receptor beta chains were all obtained from the same sample, sequenced in a study of T cell responses to AZD1222 COVID-19 vaccine. The data were produced by immunoSEQ multiplex PCR, yet TCRdb's version contains in-frame clones alone and is incomplete. The sample gives under 200,000 clones, more than 90% of which show up once; about 4% is in the top ten. The sample here was peripheral blood, taken 28 days after the second dose of the MenACWY control vaccine. Receptors originate from an adult who received the MenACWY meningococcal vaccine as a control.

The gene calls are TRBV4-1 and TRBJ2-3; 8 bases match TRBD2. With 3 bases clipped from V and 5 bases from J, the junction kept 13 bases outside the gene matches. The CDR3 runs 17 residues. Germline V gene sequence: CDR1 MGHRA, CDR2 YSYEKL. The CDR3 coding sequence is TGCGCCAGCAGCCAGTCCCCTCGTGGAGCGGGAGAAGATACGCAGTATTTT. Amino acid sequence: CASSQSPRGAGEDTQYF.

CDR3 residues: CASSQDAGHRAGEKLFF. The CDR3, as DNA: TGCGCCAGCAGCCAAGATGCCGGTCACAGGGCGGGTGAAAAACTGTTTTTT. The rearrangement joins TRBV4-3 to TRBJ1-4, with a tentative D call TRBD1 (6 bases). This CDR3 is built from 17 residues. V shed 0 bases and J shed 7 bases, with 18 bases lying between them. Germline V gives CDR1 LGHNA, CDR2 YSLEER.

The V and J genes are TRBV5-1 and TRBJ2-1; D is uncertain. The germline V and J ends were trimmed by 0 bases and 4 bases, with 11 bases remaining between them. This CDR3 contains 15 residues. Germline V gives CDR1 SGHRS, CDR2 YFSETQ. CDR3 sequence reads: CASSLAIDGYNEQFF. As DNA, the CDR3 is TGCGCCAGCAGCTTGGCTATTGACGGTTACAATGAGCAGTTCTTC.

This clone was detected only once. The rearrangement links TRBV15 to TRBJ2-1; possible D gene TRBD1, 5 bases. Looked up from germline, CDR1 is LNHNV and CDR2 is YYDKDF (reference sequence). The CDR3 contains 16 residues. The germline V and J ends were trimmed by 0 bases and 0 bases, with 9 bases remaining between them. CDR3 nucleotide sequence: TGTGCCACCAGCAGAGATTTGACAGTCTCCTACAATGAGCAGTTCTTC. This encodes CATSRDLTVSYNEQFF.

The chain links TRBV28 to TRBJ1-4; TRBD1 matches at 10 bases. CDR1 is MDHEN, CDR2 SYDVKM, per germline. After removal of 5 bases from V and 6 bases from J, the junction contained 6 bases not matched to a gene. This CDR3 has 15 residues. CDR3: CASSKDRGRDEKLFF. CDR3 coding DNA: TGTGCCAGCAGTAAAGACAGGGGGCGAGATGAAAAACTGTTTTTT.

This chain links TRBV11-3 with TRBJ1-2; no reliable D call. Germline V lookup: CDR1 SGHNT, CDR2 YENEEA. CDR3 length: 14 amino acids. The V end lost 4 bases, the J end lost 5 bases, and 14 bases lay between the germline ends. The CDR3 protein is CASSSGLSPYGYTF. The CDR3 DNA reads as TGTGCCAGCAGCTCCGGGTTGAGCCCATATGGCTACACCTTC.

The chain combines TRBV5-6 with TRBJ1-1; D is unresolved. The CDR3 spans 15 residues. V lost 1 base, J lost 1 base, and 11 bases lay in between. Germline V lookup: CDR1 SGHDT, CDR2 YYEEEE. The CDR3 DNA reads as TGTGCCAGCAGCTTGATGTGGACCCCGAACACTGAAGCTTTCTTT. Its protein is CASSLMWTPNTEAFF.

The J gene is TRBJ1-1, the V gene TRBV12-2; the D segment call TRBD1 is taken from the table without a DNA check. TRBV12-2 is deemed a pseudogene. The CDR3 spans 15 residues. This CDR3 reads CASRDRDRGHTEAFF. CDR3 nucleotides: TGTGCAAGTCGCGACCGTGACAGGGGCCATACTGAAGCTTTCTTT.